Following are 16 T cell receptor beta chains from one sample sequenced in a study of blood T cell repertoires in COVID-19. Profiled with immunoSEQ multiplex PCR; TCRdb holds only in-frame clones, not every one. Of some 200,000 clones in the sample, about 80% were seen once. Sequencing used peripheral blood. The receptors stem from a man aged 30 to 45 with active or convalescent COVID-19.

The chain recombines TRBV29-1 with TRBJ1-2, with 8 bases lining up with TRBD1. CDR1 SQVTM and CDR2 ANQGSEA come from the germline V gene. With 5 bases clipped from V and 8 bases from J, the junction kept 19 bases outside the gene matches. CDR3 length: 16 residues. The CDR3 protein is CSVFRSPGQGASGYTF. The DNA of the CDR3 is TGCAGCGTTTTCCGCTCCCCCGGGCAGGGGGCGTCGGGCTACACCTTC.

The chain recombines TRBV11-2 with TRBJ2-7; D is possibly TRBD1 (6 bases). This CDR3 is 12 amino acids long. V gave up 2 bases and J gave up 6 bases, with 8 bases separating them. CDR1 is SGHAT and CDR2 is FQNNGV in the germline V gene. CDR3 in amino acids: CASSLTGLEQYF. In DNA form, the CDR3 reads TGTGCCAGCAGCTTAACAGGGCTCGAGCAGTACTTC.

The rearrangement uses TRBV5-1 and TRBJ2-1; 12 bases are shared with TRBD2. The junction had 9 bases not matched to a gene; V was cut back by 4 bases and J by 7 bases. The CDR3 has 16 residues. Germline V CDR1 and CDR2: SGHRS, YFSETQ. DNA for the CDR3: TGCGCCAGCAGCCCCGCTAGCGGGAGGGCCATGAATGAGCAGTTCTTC. Translation: CASSPASGRAMNEQFF.

The chain couples TRBV27 to TRBJ2-1; 8 nucleotides align to TRBD2. This CDR3 is 14 amino acids long. V was pared by 7 bases and J by 4 bases, with 6 bases of the junction left unmatched. Per germline, CDR1 MNHEY and CDR2 SMNVEV (reference sequence). The CDR3 region has the DNA TGTGCCAGCACAAGCGGGAGAGGGTACAATGAGCAGTTCTTC. Protein product: CASTSGRGYNEQFF.

This clone was detected once. This chain joins TRBV27 and TRBJ2-7; the D is unclear. The length of the CDR3 is 15 residues. Germline V gene sequence: CDR1 MNHEY, CDR2 SMNVEV (reference sequence). V was trimmed by 6 bases and J by 0 bases, leaving 15 bases between them. The CDR3 here is CASRKTMSASYEQYF. CDR3 coding DNA: TGTGCCAGCAGAAAGACAATGAGTGCCTCCTACGAGCAGTACTTC.

The J gene is TRBJ1-2, the V gene TRBV24-1; D gene unclear. Germline V gene sequence: CDR1 KGHDR, CDR2 SFDVKD. The CDR3 runs to 13 residues. Trimming stripped 5 bases from V and 3 bases from J, with 9 bases between. The CDR3 nucleotides are TGTGCCACCAGTGCGGAGATCGACTATGGCTACACCTTC. This encodes CATSAEIDYGYTF.

The rearrangement uses TRBV27 and TRBJ2-3, with D possibly being TRBD1 (6 bases). V was cut by 5 bases and J by 4 bases, with 10 bases left in between. The CDR3 runs to 13 residues. Germline values: CDR1 MNHEY, CDR2 SMNVEV (reference sequence). The CDR3 loop is CASSLTGPDTQYF. The CDR3 nucleotides are TGTGCCAGCAGTCTCACAGGGCCAGATACGCAGTATTTT.

Written as DNA, the CDR3 is TGTGCCAGCAGCTTAGCGTCGGGACAGGGGAACTACAATGAGCAGTTCTTC. Protein: CASSLASGQGNYNEQFF. The chain combines TRBV7-8 with TRBJ2-1; 10 nucleotides agree with TRBD1. CDR1 and CDR2 (germline): SGHVS, FQNEAQ. Trimming at V came to 0 bases and at J to 3 bases, leaving 5 bases not matched to a gene. The CDR3 runs 17 residues.

J is TRBJ1-2 and V is TRBV19, with 9 bases identical to TRBD1. This CDR3 comprises 16 residues. The V gene's germline CDR1 is LNHDA and CDR2 SQIVND (reference sequence). The trim removed 5 bases at V and 8 bases at J, leaving 15 bases unmatched. The CDR3 region has the DNA TGTGCCAGTAGTGTCCCGGGGGACAGGGATTCGATAGGCTACACCTTC. This codes for CASSVPGDRDSIGYTF. The full variable domain, in which reference TRBV19 and TRBJ1-2 provide the parts outside the CDR3, is DGGITQSPKYLFRKEGQNVTLSCEQNLNHDAMYWYRQDPGQGLRLIYYSQIVNDFQKGDIAEGYSVSREKKESFPLTVTSAQKNPTAFYLCASSVPGDRDSIGYTFGSGTRLTVV.

V is TRBV5-6 and J is TRBJ2-1; D uncertain. CDR1 SGHDT and CDR2 YYEEEE come from the germline V gene. V lost 0 bases to trimming and J lost 4 bases, with 8 bases between them. CDR3 size: 14 residues. CDR3 bases: TGTGCCAGCAGCTTGGTACTACTTTACAATGAGCAGTTCTTC. This encodes CASSLVLLYNEQFF.

V and J are TRBV7-9 and TRBJ2-5; possible D gene TRBD1, 6 bases. V lost 4 bases and J lost 3, with 9 bases in between. This CDR3 contains 13 residues. The germline gives CDR1 SEHNR, CDR2 FQNEAQ (reference sequence). In DNA form, the CDR3 reads TGTGCCAGCAGCTCATACAGGGAAGAGACCCAGTACTTC. Protein: CASSSYREETQYF.

J is TRBJ2-1 and V is TRBV12-5, with 15 positions matching TRBD2. Germline V gene lookup returns CDR1 LGHNT and CDR2 FRNRAP. J lost 6 bases, V lost 6 bases, and 6 bases had no gene match. The CDR3 consists of 16 residues. The chain's CDR3 is CASGRAGLAGGNEQFF. The CDR3 bases are TGTGCTAGTGGCCGGGCGGGACTAGCGGGGGGCAATGAGCAGTTCTTC.

The chain carries TRBV2 and TRBJ1-5, with a weak D call TRBD1 (5 bases). V was cut by 4 bases and J by 5 bases, with 15 bases left in between. CDR1 SNHLY and CDR2 FYNNEI come from the germline V gene. This CDR3 has 15 residues. CDR3 sequence (DNA): TGTGCCAGCAGTGGAGACCAGGGTAGGGATCAGCCCCAGCATTTT. Translation: CASSGDQGRDQPQHF.

The chain employs TRBV19 and TRBJ1-5; 7 bases match TRBD1. CDR3 length equals 18 residues. The V gene end was trimmed by 4 bases and the J gene end by 0 bases; junction bases not matched to a gene: 12. Looked up from germline, CDR1 is LNHDA and CDR2 is SQIVND (reference sequence). CDR3 nucleotides: TGTGCCAGTAGTACGGACAGGCCGAACCTTTATAGCAATCAGCCCCAGCATTTT. This encodes CASSTDRPNLYSNQPQHF.

V usage is TRBV4-1 and J usage is TRBJ1-5; D not certain. Germline V CDR1 and CDR2: MGHRA, YSYEKL. The CDR3 loop spans 16 amino acids. The V and J ends lost 3 bases and 0 bases respectively, with 12 bases between them. The CDR3 nucleotides are TGCGCCAGCAGCCATGTAATCAGCGATAGCAATCAGCCCCAGCATTTT. Amino acid sequence: CASSHVISDSNQPQHF.

This chain uses TRBV19 with TRBJ2-7; D uncertain. The V and J ends lost 5 bases and 3 bases respectively, with 11 bases between them. Per germline, CDR1 LNHDA and CDR2 SQIVND (reference sequence). This CDR3 is 13 amino acids long. The CDR3 DNA is TGTGCCAGTAGTCCGCGACTGCACTACGAGCAGTACTTC. This encodes CASSPRLHYEQYF. Based on the CDR3 plus reference TRBV19 and TRBJ2-7, the full variable domain is DGGITQSPKYLFRKEGQNVTLSCEQNLNHDAMYWYRQDPGQGLRLIYYSQIVNDFQKGDIAEGYSVSREKKESFPLTVTSAQKNPTAFYLCASSPRLHYEQYFGPGTRLTVT.